Listed below are T cell receptor beta chains from one sample, sequenced in a study of sequential checkpoint blockade in melanoma. Profiled with immunoSEQ multiplex PCR; TCRdb holds only in-frame clones, not every one. The sample shows 15,000 to 20,000 clones, 26% of them seen only once. Sequenced here: tumor tissue (inferred from file names), sampled from a patient given nivolumab and ipilimumab in sequence. These receptors originate from a human donor with melanoma. The CDR3 runs from the conserved cysteine through the conserved F or W. The order of the fields is J gene, clone size, V gene, D gene, CDR3 protein, CDR3 DNA. D genes are given only for firm matches. Size values are once, few and many counts, or a class for expanded clones, and some rows have none.

>TRBJ1-5|few|TRBV7-4|TRBD1
CASSPTGRQPQHF
TGTGCCAGCAGCCCGACAGGGCGTCAGCCCCAGCATTTT
>TRBJ1-5|.|TRBV5-1|TRBD1
CASRRSGTGNQPQHF
TGCGCCAGCAGAAGGTCCGGGACAGGTAATCAGCCCCAGCATTTT
>TRBJ1-4|few|TRBV11-3|TRBD1
CASSPPGTGAEKLFF
TGTGCCAGCAGCCCTCCGGGGACAGGGGCTGAAAAACTGTTTTTT
>TRBJ2-7|few|TRBV16|.
CASSLYNRGAKDEQYF
TGTGCCAGCAGCCTCTACAATCGGGGGGCGAAGGACGAGCAGTACTTC
>TRBJ2-1|.|TRBV11-3|.
CASSAFSFSYNEQFF
TGTGCCAGCAGCGCCTTCAGTTTTTCCTACAATGAGCAGTTCTTC
>TRBJ1-5|few|TRBV11-3|.
CASSQGGSSNQPQHF
TGTGCCAGCAGCCAAGGGGGTTCGAGCAATCAGCCCCAGCATTTT
>TRBJ1-3|.|TRBV28|.
CASSLIRRGSSGNTIYF
TGTGCCAGCAGTTTAATAAGACGGGGGAGCTCTGGAAACACCATATATTTT
>TRBJ1-1|many|TRBV11-3|TRBD1
CASSSGQGNTEAFF
TGTGCCAGCAGCTCGGGACAGGGGAACACTGAAGCTTTCTTT
>TRBJ2-7|.|TRBV7-8|TRBD1
CASSYQGVGEQYF
TGTGCCAGCAGCTACCAGGGGGTAGGGGAGCAGTACTTC
>TRBJ1-5|once|TRBV19|.
CASSIERGRLQPQHF
TGTGCCAGTAGTATAGAGCGGGGCCGTCTGCAGCCCCAGCATTTT
>TRBJ1-2|few|TRBV28|.
CASKTGLTSNYGYTF
TGTGCCAGTAAAACTGGTTTAACTTCTAACTATGGCTACACCTTC
>TRBJ1-1|few|TRBV11-3|TRBD1
CASSRSRDRGISSTEAFF
TGTGCCAGCAGCCGGAGCCGGGACAGGGGGATTTCTAGCACTGAAGCTTTCTTT
>TRBJ2-7|few|TRBV6-8|.
CASSYLSGVVYEQYF
TGTGCCAGCAGTTACCTTTCGGGGGTAGTATACGAGCAGTACTTC
>TRBJ2-3|few|TRBV6-8|.
CASTLSTDTQYF
TGTGCCAGCACGCTAAGCACAGATACGCAGTATTTT
>TRBJ1-5|few|TRBV28|.
CASSLTGTNQPQHF
TGTGCCAGCAGTTTGACCGGGACCAATCAGCCCCAGCATTTT